This T cell receptor beta chain was obtained from a study of blood T cell repertoires in COVID-19. Libraries were prepared by immunoSEQ multiplex PCR; TCRdb keeps only in-frame clonotypes and omits some of them. Altogether 200,000 to 250,000 clones are present, nearly 90% being singletons, with the ten largest covering more than 13%. The CDR3 extends over 15 amino acids. The V gene end was trimmed by 4 bases and the J gene end by 0 bases; junction bases not matched to a gene: 5. CDR1 and CDR2 (germline): SNHLY, FYNNEI. The chain links TRBV2 to TRBJ2-5; TRBD2 matches at 7 bases. The sample was PBMCs or T cells enriched from blood (not recorded which). The receptor was isolated from a man under 40 who had been exposed to COVID-19. This chain's CDR3 is CASSGVGGYQETQYF. For the CDR3, the DNA is TGTGCCAGCAGTGGGGTCGGGGGGTACCAAGAGACCCAGTACTTC.